These T cell receptor beta chains were read from a single sample in a study of CD8 T cells in ankylosing spondylitis. Each CDR3 protein is one row after TCRdb ran MiXCR on the 5' RACE reads. The sample has 700,000 or so distinct CDR3 sequences, 15% to 20% seen once. The source material was blood, either unsorted or a sorted T cell fraction (not recorded which). All receptors come from a male donor with ankylosing spondylitis. The conserved cysteine and the conserved F or W are not part of the CDR3 here. Each record gives: V gene, J gene, D gene, CDR3 protein. D genes are given only for firm matches.

TRBV6-5	TRBJ1-1	-	ASSYSTGFTEAF
TRBV4-1	TRBJ2-1	TRBD2	ASSPKVPPGGTSRF
TRBV4-3	TRBJ2-7	TRBD2	ASSERLAGGGSYEQY
TRBV12-3/TRBV12-4	TRBJ1-1	-	ASLGPMNTEAF
TRBV29-1	TRBJ1-4	-	SVGGEGSPHNEKLF
TRBV20-1	TRBJ2-1	TRBD2	SAPLAFDEQF
TRBV7-2	TRBJ2-7	-	ASSLGSSGYEQY
TRBV9	TRBJ1-1	TRBD1	ASSPRTGVGTEAF
TRBV7-9	TRBJ2-5	-	ASSSRGKLETQY
TRBV5-1	TRBJ1-1	TRBD1	ASNKGQGVANTEAF
TRBV28	TRBJ2-5	TRBD2	ATGIAGGTQY
TRBV4-3	TRBJ2-7	TRBD2	ASSQASGRGSYEQY
TRBV5-1	TRBJ2-1	TRBD2	ASSSIAGGPGEQF
TRBV15	TRBJ2-5	TRBD1	ATSITGRGTGETQY
TRBV12-3/TRBV12-4	TRBJ2-1	TRBD2	ASSLLAGGEDEQF
TRBV20-1	TRBJ2-5	TRBD1	SAQVPTGAETQY
TRBV4-3	TRBJ2-2	-	ASSQDYREKGGELF
TRBV12-3/TRBV12-4	TRBJ2-1	TRBD2	ASSLRNFIAGEADEQF
TRBV7-9	TRBJ1-2	-	ASTSGAAGDYGYT
TRBV4-1	TRBJ2-2	-	ASSSNGELF
TRBV9	TRBJ2-5	TRBD2	ASSSGGGPGETQY
TRBV6-1	TRBJ2-2	-	ASIFVKGELF
TRBV10-3	TRBJ2-3	TRBD1	AIRPGQGIDTQY
TRBV9	TRBJ2-1	-	ASSVGEYNEQF
TRBV5-1	TRBJ1-5	-	ASMSVRQKH
TRBV5-1	TRBJ2-3	TRBD1	ASSRTPGQVPDTQY
TRBV5-1	TRBJ2-1	TRBD1	ASSLGDRDF
TRBV20-1	TRBJ2-7	-	SARTGRHGDYEQY
TRBV12-3/TRBV12-4	TRBJ1-4	-	ASSPDSTNEKLF
TRBV11-2	TRBJ2-1	-	ASSLEYQMGPYNEQF
TRBV10-3	TRBJ1-4	TRBD1	AISDETGENEKLF
TRBV6-1	TRBJ1-2	-	ASSTPRGGSDGYT
TRBV2	TRBJ2-3	TRBD1	VSSEVGGTGAEY
TRBV5-1	TRBJ2-6	-	ASSSRVGSGANVLT
TRBV6-2/TRBV6-3	TRBJ1-1	-	ATRRADMNTEAF
TRBV6-1	TRBJ2-3	TRBD2	ASSRGGYTDTQY
TRBV5-1	TRBJ2-3	-	ASSSPWEDTQY
TRBV19	TRBJ2-7	-	ASSMGGYEQY
TRBV6-1	TRBJ1-2	-	ASTYGGALGYT
TRBV7-9	TRBJ1-2	-	ASSLFTGGYGYT
TRBV20-1	TRBJ1-3	-	SARESNSGNTIY
TRBV9	TRBJ1-3	-	ASSPSPAFTGNTIY
TRBV11-3	TRBJ1-1	TRBD1	ASSPRQGRAEAF
TRBV14	TRBJ1-1	-	ASSQDVKGMNTEAF
TRBV5-5	TRBJ1-2	-	ASSPGGVIGYT
TRBV7-8	TRBJ2-7	TRBD1	ASSLADRAVSYEQY